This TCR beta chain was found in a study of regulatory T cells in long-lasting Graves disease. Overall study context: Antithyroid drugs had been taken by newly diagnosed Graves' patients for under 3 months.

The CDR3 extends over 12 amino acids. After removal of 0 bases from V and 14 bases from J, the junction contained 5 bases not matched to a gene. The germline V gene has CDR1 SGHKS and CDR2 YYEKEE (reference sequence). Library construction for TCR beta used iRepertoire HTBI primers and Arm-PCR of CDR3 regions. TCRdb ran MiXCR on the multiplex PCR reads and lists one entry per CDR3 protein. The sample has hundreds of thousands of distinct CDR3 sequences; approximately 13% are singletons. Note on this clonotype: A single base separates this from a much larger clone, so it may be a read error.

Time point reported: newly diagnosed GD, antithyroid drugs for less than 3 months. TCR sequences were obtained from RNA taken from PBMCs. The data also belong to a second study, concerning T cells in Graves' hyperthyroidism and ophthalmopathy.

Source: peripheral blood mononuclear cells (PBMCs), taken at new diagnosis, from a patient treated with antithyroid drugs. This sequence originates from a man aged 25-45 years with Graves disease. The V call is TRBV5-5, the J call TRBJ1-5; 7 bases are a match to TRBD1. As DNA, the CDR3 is TGTGCCAGCAGCTTGGACGACAGGGATGAGCATTTT. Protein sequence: CASSLDDRDEHF.